This passage covers 21 T cell receptor beta chains from one sample sequenced in a study of cytomegalovirus exposure and HLA in healthy donors. PCR primers comprised 60 Vbeta and 13 Jbeta primers. Sequencing used immunoSEQ multiplex PCR; TCRdb keeps in-frame clones, though not all of them. The ten top clones account for around 3.4%, within a sample of roughly 100,000 clones. Sequencing used PBMCs. The origin of the receptors is a woman aged 30 to 39 in good health and CMV-seronegative.

The V call is TRBV7-9, the J call TRBJ2-7; TRBD2 aligns across 9 bases. The CDR3 is 15 residues long. The J segment lost 2 bases and the V segment lost 5 bases, leaving 7 bases of the junction unmatched. Per germline, CDR1 SEHNR and CDR2 FQNEAQ (reference sequence). This CDR3 reads CASSPALAGTYEQYF. The CDR3 coding sequence is TGTGCCAGCAGCCCAGCCCTAGCGGGAACCTACGAGCAGTACTTC. The whole variable domain, filled in from reference TRBV7-9 and TRBJ2-7, reads DTGVSQNPRHKITKRGQNVTFRCDPISEHNRLYWYRQTLGQGPEFLTYFQNEAQLEKSRLLSDRFSAERPKGSFSTLEIQRTEQGDSAMYLCASSPALAGTYEQYFGPGTRLTVT.

The rearrangement joins TRBV6-1 to TRBJ1-1; TRBD1 is a possible D gene (6 bases). The CDR3 loop spans 14 amino acids. V was trimmed by 5 bases and J by 7 bases, leaving 17 bases between them. Germline V gives CDR1 MNHNS, CDR2 SASEGT. The CDR3 loop is CASSQTGRWDEAFF. CDR3 nucleotide sequence: TGTGCCAGCAGTCAAACAGGGCGTTGGGATGAAGCTTTCTTT.

This chain links TRBV4-1 with TRBJ2-7, with a weak D call TRBD1 (7 bases). V was cut by 0 bases and J by 4 bases, with 13 bases left in between. This CDR3 has 15 residues. Germline V gene lookup returns CDR1 MGHRA and CDR2 YSYEKL. The CDR3 nucleotides are TGCGCCAGCAGCCAAGATCAAGCAGGGGGGTACGAGCAGTACTTC. This codes for CASSQDQAGGYEQYF.

The chain links TRBV7-8 to TRBJ1-1; 8 nucleotides line up with TRBD1. The CDR3 is 15 amino acids. CDR1 SGHVS and CDR2 FQNEAQ come from the germline V gene. The J segment lost 5 bases and the V segment lost 1 base, leaving 6 bases of the junction unmatched. As DNA, the CDR3 is TGTGCCAGCAGCTTAGTACAGGGGGGAGCGACTGAAGCTTTCTTT. Amino acid sequence: CASSLVQGGATEAFF.

The CDR3 here is CASSLLFGTGPKAFF. Here the CDR3 DNA reads TGTGCCAGCAGTTTATTATTCGGGACAGGTCCAAAGGCTTTCTTT. This chain links TRBV28 with TRBJ1-1; TRBD1 matches at 8 bases. CDR3 size: 15 residues. Germline values: CDR1 MDHEN, CDR2 SYDVKM. J gave up 11 bases and V 1 base, and 12 bases lay outside the gene matches.

The chain has TRBV5-4 and TRBJ2-1; TRBD1 is a possible D gene (5 bases). Deletions cut 0 bases from V and 5 bases from J, with 9 bases between. Germline CDR1 reads SGHNT; CDR2 reads YYREEE (reference sequence). This CDR3 comprises 14 residues. The CDR3 DNA follows: TGTGCCAGCAGCTTGGACAGGTCGGACAATGAGCAGTTCTTC. It translates to CASSLDRSDNEQFF.

This chain connects TRBV5-1 to TRBJ1-1, with D tentatively TRBD1 (6 bases). The germline V gene has CDR1 SGHRS and CDR2 YFSETQ. Between the trimmed V and J ends, which lost 4 bases and 0 bases, there was a span of 13 bases. The CDR3 runs 15 residues. The CDR3 reads CASSETGTMNTEAFF. CDR3 bases: TGCGCCAGCAGCGAGACCGGGACAATGAACACTGAAGCTTTCTTT.

The chain combines TRBV6-5 with TRBJ2-1; D may be TRBD1 (5 bases). Trimming took off 6 bases at V and 7 bases at J, with 19 bases between the two ends. The germline CDR1 and CDR2 sequences are MNHEY and SVGAGI. The CDR3 has 15 amino acids. The chain's CDR3 is CASRSYRRQGNEQFF. CDR3 coding DNA: TGTGCCAGCAGGAGTTACCGAAGGCAGGGAAATGAGCAGTTCTTC.

The rearrangement joins TRBV5-6 to TRBJ2-5, with TRBD1 identical over 9 bases. The CDR3 runs 16 residues. In germline, CDR1 is SGHDT, CDR2 YYEEEE. Trimming removed 1 base from V and 0 bases from J; junction bases left unmatched: 4. The CDR3 here is CASSLTGGADQETQYF. In DNA form, the CDR3 reads TGTGCCAGCAGCTTGACAGGGGGCGCCGACCAAGAGACCCAGTACTTC.

The V gene is TRBV2, the J gene TRBJ2-7, with 7 bases matching TRBD2. V lost 11 bases, J lost 5 bases, and 9 bases stayed unmatched. The length of the CDR3 is 12 residues. Germline CDR1 SNHLY, CDR2 FYNNEI. The CDR3 region is CAGGETGHEQYF. CDR3 nucleotide sequence: TGTGCCGGGGGGGAAACGGGCCACGAGCAGTACTTC.

The chain has TRBV7-8 and TRBJ2-3, with no clear D. The CDR3 is 16 residues long. Germline CDR1 SGHVS, CDR2 FQNEAQ. Trimming pared 2 bases from V and 0 bases from J, leaving 12 bases between. The CDR3 bases are TGTGCCAGCAGCTTAAGATACAGTTGGAGCACAGATACGCAGTATTTT. Translation gives CASSLRYSWSTDTQYF.

The chain has TRBV28 and TRBJ1-5, with TRBD1 matching over 7 bases. Germline V gene data show CDR1 as MDHEN and CDR2 as SYDVKM. With 3 bases clipped from V and 1 base from J, the junction kept 3 bases outside the gene matches. CDR3 length: 15 residues. The CDR3 DNA is TGTGCCAGCAGTTTTCGAGGGGGCAGCAATCAGCCCCAGCATTTT. Its translation is CASSFRGGSNQPQHF.

V and J are TRBV25-1 and TRBJ1-1; tentative D call: TRBD1 (5 bases). Trimming took off 0 bases at V and 4 bases at J, with 12 bases between the two ends. The CDR3 is 15 residues long. Germline V lookup: CDR1 MGHDK, CDR2 SYGVNS. The CDR3 is CASSEYDRSLTEAFF. CDR3 bases: TGTGCCAGCAGTGAATACGACAGAAGCCTCACTGAAGCTTTCTTT.

V gene TRBV2 combines with J gene TRBJ1-5, with D unresolved. Germline V CDR1 and CDR2: SNHLY, FYNNEI. This CDR3 spans 17 amino acids. Trimming stripped 2 bases from V and 3 bases from J, with 17 bases between. CDR3 in DNA: TGTGCCAGCAGTGAATCCATGCGGGCAGGCTACAATCAGCCCCAGCATTTT. This encodes CASSESMRAGYNQPQHF.

This chain connects TRBV27 to TRBJ2-5; tentatively, D is TRBD1 (5 bases). This CDR3 has 13 residues. Per the germline V gene, CDR1 is MNHEY and CDR2 is SMNVEV (reference sequence). Trimming left V 3 bases short and J 4 bases short, with 9 bases between. CDR3 protein: CASSFGRVETQYF. Written as DNA, the CDR3 is TGTGCCAGCAGTTTCGGCAGGGTAGAGACCCAGTACTTC.

The J gene is TRBJ2-5, the V gene TRBV5-1; TRBD2 might be the D (6 bases). There are 13 residues in the CDR3. V was cut by 4 bases and J by 5 bases, with 12 bases left in between. Germline V gene data show CDR1 as SGHRS and CDR2 as YFSETQ. CDR3 in amino acids: CASSPFRGETQYF. CDR3 DNA: TGCGCCAGCAGCCCCTTTCGGGGGGAGACCCAGTACTTC.

The V gene is TRBV7-6, the J gene TRBJ1-5; 8 bases are a match to TRBD1. The germline gives CDR1 SGHVS, CDR2 FNYEAQ. CDR3 size: 14 residues. V trimming: 5 bases; J trimming: 5 bases; junction bases outside the gene matches: 5. CDR3 sequence: CASSLGQGYQPQHF. The CDR3 region has the DNA TGTGCCAGCAGCCTAGGACAGGGCTATCAGCCCCAGCATTTT.

This rearrangement joins TRBV4-1 to TRBJ1-6, with a weak D call TRBD1 (5 bases). V shed 7 bases and J shed 0 bases, with 10 bases lying between them. The CDR3 loop spans 15 amino acids. The V gene's germline CDR1 is MGHRA and CDR2 YSYEKL. In nucleotides, the CDR3 is TGCGCCAGCACCAGGGATTTCTCCTATAATTCACCCCTCCACTTT. Its protein is CASTRDFSYNSPLHF.

The chain recombines TRBV20-1 with TRBJ2-5; D uncertain. The CDR3 runs 11 residues. V lost 3 bases, J lost 1 base, and 3 bases lay in between. Germline V gene lookup returns CDR1 DFQATT and CDR2 SNEGSKA (reference sequence). The CDR3 coding sequence is TGCAGTGCTAGTAGCCAAGAGACCCAGTACTTC. It specifies CSASSQETQYF.

J is TRBJ2-6 and V is TRBV2, with 12 bases identical to TRBD2. The ends lost 6 bases at V and 0 bases at J; junction bases unmatched: 12. The CDR3 is 20 residues long. CDR1 is SNHLY, CDR2 FYNNEI, per germline. The CDR3 DNA sequence: TGTGCCAGCAGCCCCGGACTAGCGGGACCCCGGAGCTCTGGGGCCAACGTCCTGACTTTC. Residues: CASSPGLAGPRSSGANVLTF.

The chain carries TRBV19 and TRBJ2-7, with a possible D match to TRBD2 (6 bases). Germline CDR1 LNHDA, CDR2 SQIVND (reference sequence). The CDR3 covers 14 residues. The germline V and J ends were trimmed by 3 bases and 5 bases, with 14 bases remaining between them. CDR3 sequence: CASSITGGGDEQYF. CDR3 in DNA: TGTGCCAGTAGTATTACGGGTGGAGGGGACGAGCAGTACTTC.